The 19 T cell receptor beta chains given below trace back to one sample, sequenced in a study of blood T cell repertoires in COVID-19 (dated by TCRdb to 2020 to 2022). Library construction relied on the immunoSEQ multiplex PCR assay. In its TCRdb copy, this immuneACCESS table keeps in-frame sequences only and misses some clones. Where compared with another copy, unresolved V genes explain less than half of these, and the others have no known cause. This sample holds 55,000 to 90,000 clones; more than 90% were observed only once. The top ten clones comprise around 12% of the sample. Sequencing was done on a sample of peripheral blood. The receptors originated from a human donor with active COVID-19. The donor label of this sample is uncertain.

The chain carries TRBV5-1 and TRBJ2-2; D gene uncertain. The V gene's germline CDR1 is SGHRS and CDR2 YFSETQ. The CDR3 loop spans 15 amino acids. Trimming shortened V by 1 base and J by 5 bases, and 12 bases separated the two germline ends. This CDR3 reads CASSLIRPRTGELFF. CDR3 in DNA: TGCGCCAGCAGCTTGATCAGGCCCAGGACCGGGGAGCTGTTTTTT.

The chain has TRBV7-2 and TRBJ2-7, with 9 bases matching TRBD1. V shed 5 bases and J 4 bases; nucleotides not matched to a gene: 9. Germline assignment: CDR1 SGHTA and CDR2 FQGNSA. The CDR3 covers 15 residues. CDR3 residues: CASSTDRGAYYEQYF. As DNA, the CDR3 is TGTGCCAGCAGCACCGACAGGGGGGCTTATTACGAGCAGTACTTC.

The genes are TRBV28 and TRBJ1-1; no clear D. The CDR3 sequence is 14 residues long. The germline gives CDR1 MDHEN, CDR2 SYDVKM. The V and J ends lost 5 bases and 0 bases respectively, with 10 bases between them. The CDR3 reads CASSPVRVNTEAFF. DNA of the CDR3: TGTGCCAGCAGTCCCGTACGGGTGAACACTGAAGCTTTCTTT.

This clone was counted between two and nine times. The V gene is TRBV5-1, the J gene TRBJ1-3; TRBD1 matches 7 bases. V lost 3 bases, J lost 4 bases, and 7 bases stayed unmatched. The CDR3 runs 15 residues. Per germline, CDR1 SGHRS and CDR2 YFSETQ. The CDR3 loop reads CASSSQGVEGNTIYF. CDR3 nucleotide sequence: TGCGCCAGCAGCTCTCAGGGGGTGGAAGGAAACACCATATATTTT.

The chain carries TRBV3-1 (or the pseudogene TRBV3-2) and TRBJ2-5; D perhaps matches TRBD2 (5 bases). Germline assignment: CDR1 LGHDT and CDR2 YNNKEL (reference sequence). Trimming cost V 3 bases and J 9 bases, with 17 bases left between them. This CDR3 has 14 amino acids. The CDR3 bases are TGTGCCAGCAGCCATAATCTAGGCAGGCGGGCCCAGTACTTC. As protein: CASSHNLGRRAQYF.

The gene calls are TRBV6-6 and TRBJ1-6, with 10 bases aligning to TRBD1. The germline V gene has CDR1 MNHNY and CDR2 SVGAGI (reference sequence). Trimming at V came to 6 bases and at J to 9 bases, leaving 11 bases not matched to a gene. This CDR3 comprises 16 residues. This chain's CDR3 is CASRYPGQGSVSPLHF. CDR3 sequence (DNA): TGTGCCAGCAGGTATCCGGGACAGGGGAGTGTTTCACCCCTCCACTTT.

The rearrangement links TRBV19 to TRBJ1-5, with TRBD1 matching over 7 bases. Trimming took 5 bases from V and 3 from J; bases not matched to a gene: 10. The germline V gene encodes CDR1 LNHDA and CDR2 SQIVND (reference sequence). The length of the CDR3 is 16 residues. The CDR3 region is CASSAQLGQNNQPQHF. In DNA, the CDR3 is TGTGCCAGTAGTGCTCAACTGGGACAGAACAATCAGCCCCAGCATTTT.

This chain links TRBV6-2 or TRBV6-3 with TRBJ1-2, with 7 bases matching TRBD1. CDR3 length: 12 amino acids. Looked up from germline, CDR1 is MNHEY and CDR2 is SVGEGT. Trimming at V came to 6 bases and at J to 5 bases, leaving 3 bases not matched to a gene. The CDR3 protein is CASSSTGYGYTF. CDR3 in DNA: TGTGCCAGCAGCTCGACAGGGTATGGCTACACCTTC.

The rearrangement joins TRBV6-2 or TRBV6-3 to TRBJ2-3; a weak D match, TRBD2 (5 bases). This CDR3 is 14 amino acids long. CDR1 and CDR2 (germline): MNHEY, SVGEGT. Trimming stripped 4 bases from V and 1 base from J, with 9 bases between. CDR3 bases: TGTGCCAGCAGTTTAGAGGGTGGCACAGATACGCAGTATTTT. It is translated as CASSLEGGTDTQYF.

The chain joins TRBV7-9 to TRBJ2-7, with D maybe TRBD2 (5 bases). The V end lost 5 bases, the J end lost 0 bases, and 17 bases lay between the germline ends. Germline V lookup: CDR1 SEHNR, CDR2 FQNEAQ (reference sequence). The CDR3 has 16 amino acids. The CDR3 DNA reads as TGTGCCAGCAGCAAAACCGAACTAGTTTCCTCCTACGAGCAGTACTTC. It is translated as CASSKTELVSSYEQYF.

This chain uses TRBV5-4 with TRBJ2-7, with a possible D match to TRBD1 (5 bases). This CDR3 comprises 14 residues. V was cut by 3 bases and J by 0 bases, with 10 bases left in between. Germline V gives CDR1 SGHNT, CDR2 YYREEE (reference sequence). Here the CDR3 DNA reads TGTGCCAGCAGCTCGACAGCCGGCTCCTACGAGCAGTACTTC. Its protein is CASSSTAGSYEQYF. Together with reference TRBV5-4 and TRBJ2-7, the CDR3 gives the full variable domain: ETGVTQSPTHLIKTRGQQVTLRCSSQSGHNTVSWYQQALGQGPQFIFQYYREEENGRGNFPPRFSGLQFPNYSSELNVNALELDDSALYLCASSSTAGSYEQYFGPGTRLTVT.

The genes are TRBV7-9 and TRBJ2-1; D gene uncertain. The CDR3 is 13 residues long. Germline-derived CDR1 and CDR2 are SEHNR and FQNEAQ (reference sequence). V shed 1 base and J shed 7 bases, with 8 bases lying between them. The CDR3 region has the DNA TGTGCCAGCAGCTTAGGCGCCGGGAATGAGCAGTTCTTC. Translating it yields CASSLGAGNEQFF.

The CDR3 bases are TGTGCCAGCAGTTTCGAGGGGGCGCGGGTTGAAGCTTTCTTT. As protein: CASSFEGARVEAFF. This chain connects TRBV28 to TRBJ1-1, with 7 bases lining up with TRBD1. The CDR3 totals 14 residues. The V segment lost 3 bases and the J segment 7 bases; nucleotides outside the gene matches: 8. The V gene's germline CDR1 is MDHEN and CDR2 SYDVKM.

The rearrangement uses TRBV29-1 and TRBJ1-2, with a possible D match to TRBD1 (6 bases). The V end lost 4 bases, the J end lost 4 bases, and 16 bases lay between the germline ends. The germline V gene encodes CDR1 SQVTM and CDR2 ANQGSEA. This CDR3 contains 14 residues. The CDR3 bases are TGCAGCGTTGTCGGGGGGCGCGGAACCTATGGCTACACCTTC. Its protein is CSVVGGRGTYGYTF.

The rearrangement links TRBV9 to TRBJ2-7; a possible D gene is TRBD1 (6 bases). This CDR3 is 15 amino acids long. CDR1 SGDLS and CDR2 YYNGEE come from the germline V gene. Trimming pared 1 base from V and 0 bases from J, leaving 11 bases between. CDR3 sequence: CASSVYPDSSYEQYF. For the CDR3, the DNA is TGTGCCAGCAGCGTATACCCGGACAGCTCCTACGAGCAGTACTTC.

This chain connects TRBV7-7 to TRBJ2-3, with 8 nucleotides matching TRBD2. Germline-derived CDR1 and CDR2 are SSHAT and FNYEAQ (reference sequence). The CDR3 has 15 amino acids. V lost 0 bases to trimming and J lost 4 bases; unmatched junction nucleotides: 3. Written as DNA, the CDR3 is TGTGCCAGCAGCTTAGCGGGACTAGAATCAGATACGCAGTATTTT. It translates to CASSLAGLESDTQYF.

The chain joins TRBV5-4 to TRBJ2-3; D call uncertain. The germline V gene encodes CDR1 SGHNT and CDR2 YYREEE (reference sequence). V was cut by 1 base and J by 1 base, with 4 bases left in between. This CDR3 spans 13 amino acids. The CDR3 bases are TGTGCCAGCAGCTTGTATCGCACAGATACGCAGTATTTT. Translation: CASSLYRTDTQYF.

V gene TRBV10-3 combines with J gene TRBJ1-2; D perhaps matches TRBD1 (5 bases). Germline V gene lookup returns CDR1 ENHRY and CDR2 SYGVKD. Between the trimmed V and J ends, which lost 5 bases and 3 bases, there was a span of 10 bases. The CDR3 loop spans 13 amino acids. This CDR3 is CAISLSGYYGYTF. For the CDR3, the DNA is TGTGCCATCAGTTTATCAGGGTACTATGGCTACACCTTC.

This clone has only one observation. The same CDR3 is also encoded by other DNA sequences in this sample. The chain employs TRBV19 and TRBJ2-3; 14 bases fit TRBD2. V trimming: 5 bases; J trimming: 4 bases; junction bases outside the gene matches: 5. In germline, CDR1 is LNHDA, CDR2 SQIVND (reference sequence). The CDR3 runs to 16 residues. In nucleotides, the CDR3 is TGTGCCAGTAGTCCGCCGGGACTAGCGGGAGCAGATACGCAGTATTTT. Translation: CASSPPGLAGADTQYF.